This T cell receptor beta chain derives from a study of cytomegalovirus exposure and HLA in healthy donors. Overall study results and limits: Roughly even sequencing depth across donors was the assumption behind the presence/absence analyses. HLA alleles were associated with some 17,000 TCR beta sequences in a later analysis at 0.05 false discovery rate.

The CDR3 runs to 15 residues. The germline gives CDR1 SGHNT, CDR2 YENEEA. V shed 1 base and J shed 2 bases, with 9 bases lying between them. Regarding donors, all were healthy bone marrow donors. These donors counted as nominally healthy when sampled, but unrecorded immune exposures were likely. Concerning this clone: Its antigen is currently unknown.

A multiplex PCR was run with 60 Vbeta primers and 13 Jbeta primers. The assay was immunoSEQ multiplex PCR, and TCRdb's table has in-frame clones only and misses some. The sample shows under 150,000 clones, 75% to 85% of them seen only once. Sequencing was performed on PBMCs. This chain connects TRBV11-3 to TRBJ2-4; D possibly corresponds to TRBD2 (6 bases). The sequence derives from a woman in her 50s in good health and CMV-seropositive. CDR3 DNA: TGTGCCAGCAGCTTAGGCGGGGCAACCAAAAACATTCAGTACTTC. Amino acids: CASSLGGATKNIQYF. The variable domain in full, with the rest retrieved from reference TRBV11-3 and TRBJ2-4, is EAGVVQSPRYKIIEKKQPVAFWCNPISGHNTLYWYLQNLGQGPELLIRYENEEAVDDSQLPKDRFSAERLKGVDSTLKIQPAELGDSAVYLCASSLGGATKNIQYFGAGTRLSVL.